The clone carrying this T cell receptor (beta chain) came up many times. Its specificity is not known. This specimen belongs to a study of neurological immune-mediated disorders. Study-level results: Expansion of TCR clones was greatest in HTLV-1-associated myelopathy and smallest in multiple sclerosis, where it fell below that of healthy controls.

With 10-nucleotide random UMIs included, cDNA was synthesized by 5'RACE. TCRdb re-called the 5' RACE reads with MiXCR, one entry per CDR3 protein. This sample has 90,000 to 100,000 distinct CDR3 sequences, with 3.5% found just once. From germline, CDR1 is MNHEY and CDR2 SMNVEV (reference sequence). Trimming pared 6 bases from V and 2 bases from J, leaving 10 bases between. This CDR3 contains 13 residues. Unsorted libraries used 2 million PBMCs kept at -80 degrees C. The clonotype originates from a woman aged 18-29 years with multiple sclerosis. The J gene is TRBJ2-5, the V gene TRBV27; D remains ambiguous. Sequencing input: PBMCs. Written as DNA, the CDR3 is TGTGCCAGCAGAAACTACGAACAAGAGACCCAGTACTTC. Protein sequence: CASRNYEQETQYF.